The source of this TCR beta chain is a study of blood T cells in healthy people across ages. Study results and caveats: A roughly linear fall in TCR beta diversity per million T cells was seen with increasing age.

In this sample, this clonotype turned up a few times. Its antigen is as yet unknown. Every donor provided roughly 10 milliliters of peripheral blood. This CDR3 has 14 amino acids. CDR1 is MNHEY and CDR2 is SMNVEV in the germline V gene (reference sequence). A sample-barcoded 5' primer and a J-beta primer mix were used in a second PCR of about 7 to 11 cycles. Via MiXCR, TCRdb re-called the 5' RACE reads, giving one row per CDR3 protein. The repertoire has roughly 860,000 distinct CDR3 sequences, approximately 67% of them found once; the top ten carry about 27%. Sequenced input: blood. This receptor was identified in a man under 40 in good health. V gene TRBV27 combines with J gene TRBJ2-1; tentative D call: TRBD1 (5 bases). The CDR3 DNA reads TGTGCACGACTTATACAGGCACCTCTGTGTGAGCAGTTCTTC. The encoded protein is CARLIQAPLCEQFF.